This T cell receptor (beta chain) emerged from a study of glioma-infiltrating T cells. The germline V gene has CDR1 DFQATT and CDR2 SNEGSKA (reference sequence). This CDR3 comprises 13 residues. V dropped 2 bases and J dropped 3 bases, with 8 bases sitting between them. This clonotype appeared many times. TCR alpha and beta CDR3 regions were amplified from RNA using iRepertoire nested multiplex PCR. Input was about 100-450 ng of tissue mRNA or PBMC total RNA. TCRdb re-called the multiplex PCR reads with MiXCR, one entry per CDR3 protein. This table has approximately 110,000 distinct CDR3 sequences, under 30% appearing once.

Sequenced sample: glioma tissue, nonneoplastic brain tissue, or PBMCs (not recorded which). V gene TRBV20-1 combines with J gene TRBJ1-5, with D perhaps matching TRBD1 (5 bases). This TCR derives from a human donor with low-grade glioma or glioblastoma, undergoing nonglioma brain surgery, or in good health (not recorded which). CDR3 in amino acids: CSARPGFNQPQHF. Written as DNA, the CDR3 is TGCAGTGCTAGACCAGGGTTCAATCAGCCCCAGCATTTT.